This T cell receptor (beta chain) was profiled in a study of blood T cell repertoires in COVID-19. V shed 6 bases and J 5 bases; nucleotides not matched to a gene: 4. In germline, CDR1 is SNHLY, CDR2 FYNNEI. This CDR3 is built from 14 residues. Sequenced by immunoSEQ multiplex PCR; TCRdb stores in-frame clones only, minus some. The table includes under 200,000 clones, roughly 91% detected once. The sequenced sample consisted of peripheral blood. The chain is built from TRBV2 and TRBJ2-3, with TRBD2 identical over 11 bases. The receptor comes from a man over 45 who had recovered from COVID-19. CDR3 in DNA: TGTGCCAGCAGGGTAGCGGGAGGGCAAGATACGCAGTATTTT. Translating gives CASRVAGGQDTQYF. Drawing the rest from reference TRBV2 and TRBJ2-3, the complete variable domain is EPEVTQTPSHQVTQMGQEVILRCVPISNHLYFYWYRQILGQKVEFLVSFYNNEISEKSEIFDDQFSVERPDGSNFTLKIRSTKLEDSAMYFCASRVAGGQDTQYFGPGTRLTVL.